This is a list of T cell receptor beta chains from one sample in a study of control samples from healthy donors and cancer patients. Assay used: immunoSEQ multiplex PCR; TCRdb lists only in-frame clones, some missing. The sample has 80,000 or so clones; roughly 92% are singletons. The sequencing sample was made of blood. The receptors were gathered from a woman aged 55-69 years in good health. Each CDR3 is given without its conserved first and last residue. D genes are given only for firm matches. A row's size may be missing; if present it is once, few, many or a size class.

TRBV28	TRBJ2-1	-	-	ASLGVEQF
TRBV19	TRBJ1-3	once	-	ASSVGTPTGNTIY
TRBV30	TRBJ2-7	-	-	AWSRQIYEQY
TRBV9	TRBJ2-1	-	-	ASSPSTGNRYNEQF
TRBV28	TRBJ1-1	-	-	ASSLWGSQGAPEAF
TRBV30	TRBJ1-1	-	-	AWGTEAF
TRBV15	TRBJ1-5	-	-	ATSSGPGASPQH
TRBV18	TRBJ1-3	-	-	ASSPAGLSSGNTIY
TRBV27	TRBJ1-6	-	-	ASSRGVDSPLH
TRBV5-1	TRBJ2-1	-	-	ASSLAATNDEQF
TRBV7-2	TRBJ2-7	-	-	ASSLLSGPPSYEQY
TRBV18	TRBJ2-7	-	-	ASSPQGNEQY
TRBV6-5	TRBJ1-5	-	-	ASSFPQGFQPQH
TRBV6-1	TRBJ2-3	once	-	ASSEIGVRGYSTDTQY
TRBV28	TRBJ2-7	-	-	ASSPHRGVTYEQY
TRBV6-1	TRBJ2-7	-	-	ASSEALTANYEQY
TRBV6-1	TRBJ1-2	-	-	ASSEVSSGLRGYGYT
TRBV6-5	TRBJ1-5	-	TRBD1	ASSYPSDRDQPQH
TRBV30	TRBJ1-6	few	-	AWRASEGPLH
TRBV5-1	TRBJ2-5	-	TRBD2	ASSYPGLGRETQY
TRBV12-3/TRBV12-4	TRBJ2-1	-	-	ASSSIPYNEQF
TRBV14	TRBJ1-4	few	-	ASSPRWGGEKLF